Following are 9 T cell receptor beta chains from one sample sequenced in a study of resident and recirculating memory T cells in vitiligo. Profiling relied on immunoSEQ multiplex PCR, and the TCRdb table lists in-frame clones only, not all of them. The sample contains around 76,000 clones, approximately 91% of which appear only once. The specimen sequenced was blood. The source of these receptors is a male donor with vitiligo.

The chain is built from TRBV28 and TRBJ1-5, with D perhaps matching TRBD1 (5 bases). The CDR3 spans 14 residues. V was clipped by 1 base and J by 3 bases, with 7 bases between them. CDR1 and CDR2 from the germline V gene are MDHEN and SYDVKM. CDR3 coding DNA: TGTGCCAGCAGTTTATCAGGGCCCAATCAGCCCCAGCATTTT. Amino acid sequence: CASSLSGPNQPQHF.

This clone was seen a single time. The rearrangement links TRBV6-6 to TRBJ1-2; no reliable D call. Trimming stripped 2 bases from V and 2 bases from J, with 6 bases between. The CDR3 is made up of 13 amino acids. Germline V lookup: CDR1 MNHNY, CDR2 SVGAGI (reference sequence). DNA of the CDR3: TGTGCCAGCAGTTACCTTGAGAACTATGGCTACACCTTC. Translating it yields CASSYLENYGYTF.

The genes are TRBV4-1 and TRBJ1-5; the D gene is possibly TRBD1 (5 bases). Germline V lookup: CDR1 MGHRA, CDR2 YSYEKL. This CDR3 is 13 amino acids long. Trimming left V 4 bases short and J 8 bases short, with 12 bases between. CDR3: CASSRGGMEPQHF. DNA of the CDR3: TGCGCCAGCAGCCGGGGCGGAATGGAGCCCCAGCATTTT.

This chain uses TRBV19 with TRBJ1-1; D perhaps matches TRBD1 (6 bases). Trimming pared 7 bases from V and 1 base from J, leaving 13 bases between. The CDR3 has 14 residues. CDR1 is LNHDA, CDR2 SQIVND, per germline (reference sequence). CDR3 in DNA: TGTGCCAGTACGCGAAGACAGGCGAACACTGAAGCTTTCTTT. This sequence encodes CASTRRQANTEAFF.

This rearrangement joins TRBV11-2 to TRBJ1-5; 7 nucleotides agree with TRBD1. The germline CDR1 and CDR2 sequences are SGHAT and FQNNGV. The V gene end was trimmed by 5 bases and the J gene end by 2 bases; junction bases not matched to a gene: 6. The CDR3 extends over 15 amino acids. The chain's CDR3 is CASSRITGGNQPQHF. DNA of the CDR3: TGTGCCAGCAGCCGAATTACAGGGGGCAATCAGCCCCAGCATTTT.

The J gene is TRBJ1-2, the V gene TRBV4-3, with D possibly TRBD1 on 5 matching bases. Trimming cost V 0 bases and J 3 bases, with 11 bases left between them. There are 15 residues in the CDR3. CDR1 is LGHNA and CDR2 is YSLEER in the germline V gene. As DNA, the CDR3 is TGCGCCAGCAGCCAAGAGGGGCAGGCATACTATGGCTACACCTTC. It is translated as CASSQEGQAYYGYTF.

V is TRBV7-2 and J is TRBJ2-7; 11 nucleotides align to TRBD2. With V trimmed by 3 bases and J by 0 bases, 13 bases remained unmatched. The CDR3 sequence is 19 residues long. The germline V gene encodes CDR1 SGHTA and CDR2 FQGNSA. The CDR3 is CASSFLRTSGSWTSYEQYF. The CDR3 coding sequence is TGTGCCAGCAGCTTTCTTCGGACTAGCGGGTCCTGGACCTCCTACGAGCAGTACTTC.

The chain is built from TRBV2 and TRBJ2-2; 12 bases map to TRBD2. J lost 4 bases, V lost 3 bases, and 18 bases had no gene match. This CDR3 has 21 amino acids. Germline lookup yields CDR1 SNHLY and CDR2 FYNNEI. CDR3 in DNA: TGTGCCAGCAGTGACCCCTTCGTCCTAGCGGGGGGGACTCGGGGCACCGGGGAGCTGTTTTTT. Its translation: CASSDPFVLAGGTRGTGELFF.

CDR3 sequence (DNA): TGTGCCAGCAGCGGTTTTGCGTTAGGAGGGACCCAGTACTTC. Encoded protein: CASSGFALGGTQYF. V usage is TRBV9 and J usage is TRBJ2-5; D perhaps matches TRBD2 (5 bases). Trimming shortened V by 3 bases and J by 7 bases, and 16 bases separated the two germline ends. CDR3 size: 14 residues. The germline CDR1 and CDR2 sequences are SGDLS and YYNGEE.